This TCR beta chain was found in a study of T-cell reconstitution after alpha-beta-depleted transplantation in children. This clonotype was detected ten times or more. It was with unique molecular identifiers that the TCRbeta library was prepared. TCRdb re-called the PCR reads through MiXCR, storing one row per CDR3 protein. Of roughly 200,000 distinct CDR3 sequences in the sample, 13% to 15% are singletons; the top ten hold about 12%. Germline CDR1 and CDR2: SGHRS and YFSETQ. The CDR3 extends over 16 amino acids. V was shortened by 4 bases and J by 0 bases, with 17 bases between the two germline ends.

The sample here was PBMCs from the stem cell graft donor, taken from the stem cell graft. This TCR derives from a human donor who donated a stem cell graft to a child with acute lymphoblastic leukemia. The chain is built from TRBV5-1 and TRBJ2-7; D may match TRBD1 or TRBD2 (5 bases each). CDR3 nucleotide sequence: TGCGCCAGCAGCCCCAGGGACGCCTCCTTCTCCTACGAGCAGTACTTC. Its protein product is CASSPRDASFSYEQYF.